A selection of T cell receptor beta chains follows, all from one sample in a study of a mutant IDH1 vaccine in newly diagnosed glioma. Their antigens remain unidentified. Measured with immunoSEQ multiplex PCR; TCRdb has only the in-frame clones, and not every one. This repertoire shows 20,000 to 30,000 clones, 82% found once; its top ten account for approximately 3.8%. Sequencing was performed on PBMCs, taken from a glioma patient whose treatment included an IDH1 peptide vaccine. These receptor sequences come from a man between 40 and 49 years old with glioma. Some clones in this sample may be carry-over from other donors' samples. Each CDR3 is given with its conserved first and last residue. The D gene is left open where the match is weak. Expanded clones get a size class; other rows say once, few or many, or leave the size out.

clone_size | d_call | j_call | v_call | cdr3_nt | cdr3_aa
NA | NA | TRBJ1-2 | TRBV7-2 | TGTGCCAGCAGCTTAGATGCTCAGGGGAGAAATGGCTACACCTTC | CASSLDAQGRNGYTF
NA | TRBD2 | TRBJ2-2 | TRBV29-1 | TGCAGCGTTGTACTAGCGGGGGGTCGCACCGGGGAGCTGTTTTTT | CSVVLAGGRTGELFF
NA | NA | TRBJ2-1 | TRBV4-3 | TGCGCCAGCAGCCAAGATGCAGTTACTCGGGGGAATGAGCAGTTCTTC | CASSQDAVTRGNEQFF
NA | NA | TRBJ2-3 | TRBV30 | TGTGCCTGGAGTTCGGTATCGGCGACAGATACGCAGTATTTT | CAWSSVSATDTQYF
NA | NA | TRBJ2-7 | TRBV6-1 | TGTGCCAGCAGTGAAATGGGTTCCCCCGTCCAGCAGTACTTC | CASSEMGSPVQQYF
NA | NA | TRBJ2-1 | TRBV5-6 | TGTGCCAGCAGCTTCGAAGGGCAGGCCCGTCACAATGAGCAGTTCTTC | CASSFEGQARHNEQFF
once | TRBD1 | TRBJ1-5 | TRBV27 | TGTGCCAGCAGTTTAGGACAGGGAACTTTACAGCCCCAGCATTTT | CASSLGQGTLQPQHF
NA | NA | TRBJ2-7 | TRBV6-5 | TGTGCCAGCAGTTACTCTAACAACTACGAGCAGTACTTC | CASSYSNNYEQYF
NA | NA | TRBJ1-5 | TRBV19 | TGTGCCAGTAGACAGGATAGCAATCAGCCCCAGCATTTT | CASRQDSNQPQHF
NA | NA | TRBJ1-4 | TRBV6-5 | TGTGCCAGCAGTTACAATGGACAGCTTAATGAAAAACTGTTTTTT | CASSYNGQLNEKLFF
NA | TRBD2 | TRBJ2-1 | TRBV2 | TGTGCCAGCGGGGGGATGAAGAGACTAGCGGGGGGGCAGCGGGATGGCAATGAGCAGTTCTTC | CASGGMKRLAGGQRDGNEQFF
NA | NA | TRBJ1-1 | TRBV19 | TGTGCCAGTAGTATGTCAATGAACACTGAAGCTTTCTTT | CASSMSMNTEAFF
NA | TRBD1 | TRBJ1-1 | TRBV4-1 | TGCGCCAGCAGCCAAGAAGGGGTGACAGGGGTGACTTTCTTT | CASSQEGVTGVTFF
NA | NA | TRBJ1-2 | TRBV6-6 | TGTGCCAGCAGCTCTGGATGGGACAACTATGGCTACACCTTC | CASSSGWDNYGYTF
few | NA | TRBJ1-5 | TRBV19 | TGTGCCAGTAGTATGACGGGGGCTGGCAATCAGCCCCAGCATTTT | CASSMTGAGNQPQHF
NA | NA | TRBJ2-7 | TRBV18 | TGTGCCAGCTCCCTGTCTGCGGGACCCGAGCAGTACTTC | CASSLSAGPEQYF
NA | NA | TRBJ1-4 | TRBV7-8 | TGTGCCAGCAGCTTAGGGCCAAATGAAAAACTGTTTTTT | CASSLGPNEKLFF
NA | NA | TRBJ1-1 | TRBV7-2 | TGTGCCAGCAGCCCCCTGGGCCGTTTGGGCGCTGAAGCTTTCTTT | CASSPLGRLGAEAFF
NA | TRBD1 | TRBJ2-4 | TRBV28 | TGTGCCAGCAGCATGACAGGGGGCTGGGAAAACATTCAGTACTTC | CASSMTGGWENIQYF
NA | NA | TRBJ1-2 | TRBV5-1 | TGCGCCAGCAGCTTGGTCGGTTGGTTTCTCCCTAACTATGGCTACACCTTC | CASSLVGWFLPNYGYTF
NA | NA | TRBJ1-2 | TRBV9 | TGTGCCAGCAGCGCAAGCCTATTTAGACGCTATGGCTACACCTTC | CASSASLFRRYGYTF
NA | NA | TRBJ1-1 | TRBV20-1 | TGCAGTGGCGGGGGCGGCACTGAAGCTTTCTTT | CSGGGGTEAFF
NA | NA | TRBJ1-5 | TRBV19 | TGTGCCAGTAGTGTTCCTCAGGGTGGCAATCAGCCCCAGCATTTT | CASSVPQGGNQPQHF
NA | NA | TRBJ1-4 | TRBV6-1 | TGTGCCAGCAGTGAACTCGGCGTGGTTTCGGGGGAAAAACTGTTTTTT | CASSELGVVSGEKLFF
NA | TRBD1 | TRBJ1-6 | TRBV5-6 | TGTGCCAGCAGCCTAGGACAGGGCCAGAATTCACCCCTCCACTTT | CASSLGQGQNSPLHF
NA | TRBD1 | TRBJ1-1 | TRBV5-1 | TGCGCCAGCAGCTCGGGACAGAGAAACACTGAAGCTTTCTTT | CASSSGQRNTEAFF
NA | NA | TRBJ2-1 | TRBV7-2 | TGTGCCAGCAGAATAGGTAATGAGCAGTTCTTC | CASRIGNEQFF
once | TRBD2 | TRBJ2-3 | TRBV12-5 | TGTGCTAGTGGTTCGGGAGCGGGGGGATGGACAGATACGCAGTATTTT | CASGSGAGGWTDTQYF
NA | NA | TRBJ2-2 | TRBV10-1 | TGCGCCAGCAGAGCCTTGAACACCGGGGAGCTGTTTTTT | CASRALNTGELFF
NA | NA | TRBJ1-1 | TRBV19 | TGTGCCAGTATGATTGGGGGCACTGAAGCTTTCTTT | CASMIGGTEAFF
few | NA | TRBJ2-7 | TRBV7-8 | TGTGCCAGCAGCTTAGGCGGCCCGACCTCAGAGCAGTACTTC | CASSLGGPTSEQYF
NA | NA | TRBJ2-7 | TRBV25-1 | TGTGCCAGCAGGGGGGAACTCCTAGGGTACTTC | CASRGELLGYF
few | NA | TRBJ2-1 | TRBV9 | TGTGCCAGCAGCGTAGGAGCAGGGACGACCGCAGGTGAGCAGTTCTTC | CASSVGAGTTAGEQFF
NA | TRBD2 | TRBJ2-1 | TRBV7-9 | TGTGCCAGCAGTCAAGGGAATATAAGGACTAGCGGGCACAATGAGCAGTTCTTC | CASSQGNIRTSGHNEQFF
once | NA | TRBJ2-5 | TRBV7-9 | TGTGCCAGCAGCTTGTCTGAGGGAGAGACCCAGTACTTC | CASSLSEGETQYF
few | NA | TRBJ1-1 | TRBV30 | TGTGCCTGGAGGGCGCGCCAGGGTGAAGCTTTCTTT | CAWRARQGEAFF
once | TRBD2 | TRBJ2-7 | TRBV7-6 | TGTGCCAGCAGCTTAGGGGGGACTAGCGGGACCTCCTACGAGCAGTACTTC | CASSLGGTSGTSYEQYF
few | NA | TRBJ1-2 | TRBV6-5 | TGTGCCAGCAAGAGGGGCGTAGGTTGGGTCTATGGCTACACCTTC | CASKRGVGWVYGYTF
NA | TRBD1 | TRBJ1-1 | TRBV11-2 | TGTGCCAGCAGCTTTCAGGGGGATAGCGGCACTGAAGCTTTCTTT | CASSFQGDSGTEAFF
NA | NA | TRBJ1-2 | TRBV2 | TGTGCCAGCAGTGAAGTGCGAACAGGGACTAACTATGGCTACACCTTC | CASSEVRTGTNYGYTF
NA | NA | TRBJ1-5 | TRBV5-1 | TGCGCCAGCAGCTTGGAGACAGGCGGTCAGCCCCAGCATTTT | CASSLETGGQPQHF
NA | TRBD2 | TRBJ2-1 | TRBV7-9 | TGTGCCAGCACCTTCGGGGGGGAACAGGAGCAGTTCTTC | CASTFGGEQEQFF
NA | NA | TRBJ2-1 | TRBV13 | TGTGCCAGCAGCTTCCCCCCGGGGGGCCAATACAATGAGCAGTTCTTC | CASSFPPGGQYNEQFF
NA | NA | TRBJ1-2 | TRBV7-2 | TGTGCCAGCAGCCCGACGGGGCTAGCTAACTATGGCTACACCTTC | CASSPTGLANYGYTF
once | NA | TRBJ1-6 | TRBV10-3 | TGTGCCATCAGTGAGTCCCCGGGACATTCGAATTCACCCCTCCACTTT | CAISESPGHSNSPLHF
NA | NA | TRBJ1-5 | TRBV2 | TGTGCCAGCAGTGCCTCTACAGCGGATCAGCCCCAGCATTTT | CASSASTADQPQHF
NA | NA | TRBJ1-2 | TRBV10-3 | TGTGCCATCAGCGATGGACGGATGATTAACTATGGCTACACCTTC | CAISDGRMINYGYTF
NA | NA | TRBJ2-7 | TRBV6-5 | TGTGCCAGCAGACCGGGGGATAGAGAATCGATCGAGCAGTACTTC | CASRPGDRESIEQYF
NA | NA | TRBJ1-1 | TRBV20-1 | TGCAGTGCGATGGGGACTTGGGCTTTCTTT | CSAMGTWAFF
few | NA | TRBJ1-5 | TRBV2 | TGTGCCAGCAGTGTTACAGAGGATAGCAATCAGCCCCAGCATTTT | CASSVTEDSNQPQHF
NA | NA | TRBJ2-1 | TRBV6-4 | TGTGCCAGCAGTGACTCTAGCGGCTCCTACAATGAGCAGTTCTTC | CASSDSSGSYNEQFF
NA | TRBD2 | TRBJ2-1 | TRBV2 | TGTGCCAGCAGTTATTCTCCGACTAGCGGGGTATACAATGAGCAGTTCTTC | CASSYSPTSGVYNEQFF
NA | NA | TRBJ1-6 | TRBV5-1 | TGCGCCAGCAGCTTGGCCGGTGGGTCACCCCTCCACTTT | CASSLAGGSPLHF
NA | NA | TRBJ1-2 | TRBV6-1 | TGTGCCAGCAGTGTAAAATGGGACTATGGCTACACCTTC | CASSVKWDYGYTF
NA | NA | TRBJ2-7 | TRBV6-5 | TGTGCCAGCAGTTACAGGGGCCGAAGTCTCTACGAGCAGTACTTC | CASSYRGRSLYEQYF
NA | NA | TRBJ2-7 | TRBV30 | TGTGCCTGGAGTGGCCGGATTTCCTCCTACGAGCAGTACTTC | CAWSGRISSYEQYF
NA | NA | TRBJ1-2 | TRBV5-1 | TGCGCCAGCAGCTTGGAACCGAGCGTCTATGGCTACACCTTC | CASSLEPSVYGYTF